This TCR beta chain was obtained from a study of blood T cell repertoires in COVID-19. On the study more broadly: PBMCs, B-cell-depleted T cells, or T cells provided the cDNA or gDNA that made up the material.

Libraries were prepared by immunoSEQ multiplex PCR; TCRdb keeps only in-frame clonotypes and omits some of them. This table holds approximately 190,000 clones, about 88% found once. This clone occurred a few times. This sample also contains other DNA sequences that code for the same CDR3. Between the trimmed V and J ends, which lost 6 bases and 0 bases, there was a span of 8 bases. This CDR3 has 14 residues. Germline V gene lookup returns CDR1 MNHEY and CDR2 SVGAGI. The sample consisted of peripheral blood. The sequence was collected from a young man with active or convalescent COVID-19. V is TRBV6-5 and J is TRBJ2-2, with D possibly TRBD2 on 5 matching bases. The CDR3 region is CASRSGANTGELFF. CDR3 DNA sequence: TGTGCCAGCAGGAGCGGCGCGAACACCGGGGAGCTGTTTTTT.